This T cell receptor beta chain derives from a study of T cells after yellow fever vaccination (dated by TCRdb to between 2018 and 2020). With respect to the entire study: Libraries from fractions with low cell numbers were prepared with the SMART-Seq v4 Ultra Low Input RNA kit. Bulk TCR alpha and beta repertoires were sequenced longitudinally to track T-cell clones before and after primary and booster YFV17D yellow fever vaccination. Blood was collected at multiple timepoints before and after primary and secondary immunization, and bulk PBMC replicates and cell subsets were isolated. The cohort comprised two healthy male donors, one aged 18 to 29 and one aged 30 to 39 years.

Here is what the overall study found, with its caveats: The secondary T-cell response was weaker than the primary response but faster, peaking on day 5 instead of day 15. Because the study included only a couple of donors, the extent to which the findings can be generalized is limited. Most clones expanded after primary vaccination (approximately 95% of CD4 and approximately 90% of CD8) were re-detected after the booster, suggesting that broad memory maintenance occurred. Computational filtering was required because FACS-sorted repertoires could contain abundant contaminating clonotypes from the bulk population. A small fraction of clonotypes showed up in both the CD4 and CD8 compartments, probably as a result of convergent recombination.

A few counts support this clonotype. What antigen it recognizes has not been identified. Base-call qualities are not available, and no considerably larger clone is one nucleotide away. For CDR1 and CDR2, the germline V gene lists KGHDR and SFDVKD. From the cysteine through the phenylalanine, the CDR3 covers 15 amino acids. Only the CDR3 DNA stays, 45 bases, in frame from base 1. Trimming at the junction amounts to 4 bases on V and 5 bases on J, and the germline ends lie 13 bases apart. The label giving this sample's treatment or condition can be read as: live attenuated yellow fever vaccine strain. At every blood-draw timepoint, two biological replicates of bulk PBMCs were collected. PBMCs were isolated from peripheral blood using a standard Ficoll-Paque protocol. TriZol was used to extract RNA from bulk PBMCs, CD4 and CD8 fractions, and dextramer-positive and dextramer-negative fractions. TCR cDNA was synthesized by 5'RACE template switching, which introduced a universal primer site and unique molecular identifiers. Priming for cDNA synthesis came from both the TCR alpha and TCR beta constant segments. Library amplification involved two PCR steps, and the second step added sample barcodes and sequencing adapters. Sequencing of the libraries was done on either Illumina HiSeq 2500 (2x100 bp) or NovaSeq (2x150 bp). In the paper's pipeline: Demultiplexing of reads and collapsing into UMI consensus sequences were performed with MIGEC, and V(D)J alignment was carried out with MiXCR. Vaccine-responding clonotypes were identified with edgeR using replicate PBMC samples, with FDR below 0.01 and a log2 fold change above 5 up to day 15 being required. Each bulk clonotype received a CD4 or CD8 identity based on whether the sequenced CD4 or CD8 repertoire contained that clonotype at higher abundance. The public reads were run again by TCRdb, first through fastp at Q25 and then through MiXCR, and only productive beta chains were kept. Each CDR3 protein gets just one entry, which takes the most common genes and DNA from the rows behind it. None of the V and J calls come from the authors' own analysis; TCRdb made them. This sample is represented by 500,000 to 650,000 distinct CDR3 sequences; approximately 16% of them were singletons. The top ten constitute around a sixth of the sample.

Sequenced material: PBMCs, taken about 5 days after the first yellow fever vaccination. This sequence originates from a young man who received the YFV17D yellow fever vaccine. The chain employs TRBV24-1 and TRBJ2-2; TRBD1 is possibly the D segment (6 matching bases). The DNA sequence is given as TGTGCCACCAGTGACTCCGTACAGGGAACCGGGGAGCTGTTTTTT. This yields the protein CATSDSVQGTGELFF.